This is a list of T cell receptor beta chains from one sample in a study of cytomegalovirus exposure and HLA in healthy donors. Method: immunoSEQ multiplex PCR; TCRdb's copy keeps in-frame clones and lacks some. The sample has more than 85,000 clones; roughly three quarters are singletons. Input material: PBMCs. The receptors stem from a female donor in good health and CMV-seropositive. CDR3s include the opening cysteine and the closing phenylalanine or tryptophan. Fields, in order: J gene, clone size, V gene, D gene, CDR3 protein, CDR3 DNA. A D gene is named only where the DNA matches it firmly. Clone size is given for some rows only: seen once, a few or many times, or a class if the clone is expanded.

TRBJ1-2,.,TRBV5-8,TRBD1,CASSHGGTVYGYTF,TGTGCCAGCAGCCACGGTGGGACAGTATATGGCTACACCTTC
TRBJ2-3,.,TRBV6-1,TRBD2,CASSEAVAGGIADTQYF,TGTGCCAGCAGTGAAGCGGTCGCGGGAGGGATCGCAGATACGCAGTATTTT
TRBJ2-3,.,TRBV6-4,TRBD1,CAIRDRETDTQYF,TGTGCCATCCGGGACAGGGAAACAGATACGCAGTATTTT
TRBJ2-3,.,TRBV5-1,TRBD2,CASSSGTSGKSSTDTQYF,TGCGCCAGCAGCTCCGGGACTAGCGGGAAAAGTAGCACAGATACGCAGTATTTT
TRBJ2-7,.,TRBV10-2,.,CASSERGYEQYF,TGCGCCAGCAGTGAAAGGGGCTACGAGCAGTACTTC
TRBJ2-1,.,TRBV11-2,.,CASSLSGPGPYNEQFF,TGTGCCAGCAGCTTGAGCGGGCCCGGGCCCTACAATGAGCAGTTCTTC
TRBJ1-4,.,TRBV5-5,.,CASSHGNEKLFF,TGTGCCAGCAGCCACGGGAATGAAAAACTGTTTTTT
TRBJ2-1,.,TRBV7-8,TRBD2,CASSIPSGRDNEQFF,TGTGCCAGCAGCATCCCTAGCGGGAGAGACAATGAGCAGTTCTTC
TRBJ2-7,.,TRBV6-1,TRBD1,CASILTGSSYEQYF,TGTGCCAGCATCCTGACAGGGAGCTCCTACGAGCAGTACTTC
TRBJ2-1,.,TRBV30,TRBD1,CAWNPNFLTGTRRQFF,TGTGCCTGGAATCCCAACTTCTTGACAGGGACCCGTAGGCAGTTCTTC
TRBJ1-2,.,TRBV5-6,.,CASSFGSHGYTF,TGTGCCAGCAGCTTTGGCAGTCATGGCTACACCTTC
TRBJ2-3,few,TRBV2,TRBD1,CASSGTGRNTADTQYF,TGTGCCAGCAGTGGGACAGGGAGAAACACCGCAGATACGCAGTATTTT
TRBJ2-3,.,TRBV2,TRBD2,CASRPPPGGFTDTQYF,TGTGCCAGCAGACCCCCTCCGGGGGGATTCACAGATACGCAGTATTTT
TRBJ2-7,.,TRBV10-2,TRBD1,CASSGWTGVHEQYF,TGCGCCAGCAGTGGTTGGACAGGGGTACACGAGCAGTACTTC
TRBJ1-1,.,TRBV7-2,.,CASSSSSMNTEAFF,TGTGCCAGCAGCTCCAGTTCGATGAACACTGAAGCTTTCTTT
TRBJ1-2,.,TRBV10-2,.,CASRTQGSVNYGYTF,TGCGCCAGCAGGACACAGGGATCCGTTAACTATGGCTACACCTTC
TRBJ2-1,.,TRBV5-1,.,CASSLWAPDNEQFF,TGCGCCAGCAGCTTGTGGGCACCCGACAATGAGCAGTTCTTC
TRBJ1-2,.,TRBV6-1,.,CASSRIDGNYGYTF,TGTGCCAGCAGCAGAATAGACGGGAACTATGGCTACACCTTC
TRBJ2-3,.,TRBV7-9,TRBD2,CASSSGLAGGPTDTQYF,TGTGCCAGCAGCTCGGGACTAGCGGGGGGTCCCACAGATACGCAGTATTTT
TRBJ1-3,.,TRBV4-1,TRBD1,CASSQDGTGGGNTIYF,TGCGCCAGCAGCCAAGATGGGACAGGGGGTGGAAACACCATATATTTT
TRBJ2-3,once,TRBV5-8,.,CASSHGGVSGRTDTQYF,TGTGCCAGCAGCCACGGTGGGGTATCGGGAAGGACAGATACGCAGTATTTT
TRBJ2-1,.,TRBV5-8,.,CASSRRSLSYNEQFF,TGTGCCAGCAGTCGACGGAGCCTCTCCTACAATGAGCAGTTCTTC
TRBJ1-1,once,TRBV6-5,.,CASSYLDRIEAFF,TGTGCCAGCAGTTACCTGGACAGAATTGAAGCTTTCTTT
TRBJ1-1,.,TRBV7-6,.,CASSLSGGGVNTEAFF,TGTGCCAGCAGCTTGTCGGGGGGAGGAGTGAACACTGAAGCTTTCTTT
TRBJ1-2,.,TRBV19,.,CASSIGGGEGGYTF,TGTGCCAGCTCTATCGGCGGAGGGGAAGGAGGCTACACCTTC
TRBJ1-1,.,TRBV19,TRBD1,CASSPRDRAIAEAFF,TGTGCCAGTAGTCCGCGGGACAGGGCGATCGCTGAAGCTTTCTTT
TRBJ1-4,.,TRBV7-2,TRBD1,CASSPQGGNEKLFF,TGTGCCAGCAGCCCACAGGGGGGTAATGAAAAACTGTTTTTT
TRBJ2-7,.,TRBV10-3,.,CAIRRSDEQYF,TGTGCCATCAGGCGGAGTGACGAGCAGTACTTC
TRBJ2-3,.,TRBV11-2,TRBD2,CASSSGLAGVWADTQYF,TGTGCCAGCAGCTCGGGACTAGCGGGAGTTTGGGCAGATACGCAGTATTTT
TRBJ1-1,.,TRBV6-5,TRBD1,CASSFGQGGTEAFF,TGTGCCAGCAGTTTCGGACAGGGAGGCACTGAAGCTTTCTTT
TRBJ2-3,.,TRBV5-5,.,CASSLDLSTDTQYF,TGTGCCAGCAGCTTGGATCTCAGCACAGATACGCAGTATTTT
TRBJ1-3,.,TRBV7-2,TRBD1,CASSFIDRGNAIYF,TGTGCCAGCAGTTTTATCGACAGGGGAAACGCCATATATTTT
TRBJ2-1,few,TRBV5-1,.,CASSLAGRLSYNEQFF,TGCGCCAGCAGCTTGGCTGGCAGGCTATCCTACAATGAGCAGTTCTTC
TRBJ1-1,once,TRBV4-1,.,CASSQVSGTEAFF,TGCGCCAGCAGCCAAGTATCGGGAACTGAAGCTTTCTTT
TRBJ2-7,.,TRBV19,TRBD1,CASIRKGQGYEQYF,TGTGCCAGTATTAGAAAGGGACAGGGCTACGAGCAGTACTTC
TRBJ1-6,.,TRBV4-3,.,CASSQDLGGGSPLHF,TGCGCCAGCAGCCAAGATCTTGGAGGAGGGTCACCCCTCCACTTT
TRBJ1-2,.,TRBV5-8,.,CASSFSPGILEGYTF,TGTGCCAGCAGCTTCTCTCCGGGGATCCTGGAAGGCTACACCTTC
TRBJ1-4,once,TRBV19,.,CASTDGGATNEKLFF,TGTGCCAGTACCGATGGGGGGGCAACTAATGAAAAACTGTTTTTT
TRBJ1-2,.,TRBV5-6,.,CASSPPQGGHGYTF,TGTGCCAGCAGCCCCCCCCAGGGAGGTCATGGCTACACCTTC
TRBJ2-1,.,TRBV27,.,CASSSAYNEQFF,TGTGCCAGCAGTTCGGCCTACAATGAGCAGTTCTTC
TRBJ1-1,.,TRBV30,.,CAWSPGSMNTEAFF,TGTGCCTGGAGCCCAGGGTCTATGAACACTGAAGCTTTCTTT
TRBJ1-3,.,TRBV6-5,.,CASTHNSGNTIYF,TGTGCCAGCACCCACAACTCTGGAAACACCATATATTTT
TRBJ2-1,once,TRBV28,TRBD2,CASSLGTRNYNEQFF,TGTGCCAGCAGCCTCGGGACTAGGAATTACAATGAGCAGTTCTTC
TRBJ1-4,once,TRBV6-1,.,CASSVGPEGGKLFF,TGTGCCAGCAGTGTGGGCCCGGAGGGAGGAAAACTGTTTTTT
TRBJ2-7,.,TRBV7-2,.,CASSYPREPLQYF,TGTGCCAGCAGCTACCCCCGGGAGCCACTACAGTACTTC
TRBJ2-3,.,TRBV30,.,CAWSGRISTDTQYF,TGTGCCTGGAGTGGGAGGATTAGCACAGATACGCAGTATTTT
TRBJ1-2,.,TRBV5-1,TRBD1,CASSAGGKEGYTF,TGCGCCAGCAGCGCAGGGGGCAAAGAGGGCTACACCTTC